Presented here are 6 T cell receptor beta chains from one specimen sequenced in a study of Ad26.COV2.S vaccination and SARS-CoV-2 variants. Sequencing used immunoSEQ multiplex PCR; TCRdb keeps in-frame clones, though not all of them. The table includes about 350,000 clones, just over 90% detected once. The sample was peripheral blood, taken after recovery from COVID-19. These receptor sequences come from a human donor who had recovered from COVID-19.

This clone showed up just once. The chain uses TRBV6-1 and TRBJ1-2; D possibly corresponds to TRBD1 (6 bases). Germline V lookup: CDR1 MNHNS, CDR2 SASEGT. This CDR3 is built from 14 residues. V was pared by 1 base and J by 5 bases, with 11 bases between. CDR3 bases: TGTGCCAGCAGTGAAGACAGGGATTCATATGGCTACACCTTC. It specifies CASSEDRDSYGYTF.

The table lists this clone with a count of one. The chain carries TRBV6-2 or TRBV6-3 and TRBJ2-3, with D perhaps given as TRBD1 or TRBD2 (6 bases each). This CDR3 is 16 amino acids long. Germline values: CDR1 MNHEY, CDR2 SVGEGT. Trimming took 2 bases from V and 4 from J, leaving 16 bases between them. The CDR3 DNA reads TGTGCCAGCAGTTACCCCCTCAAGGGGGGCGCAGATACGCAGTATTTT. Residues: CASSYPLKGGADTQYF.

The CDR3 here is CASSFTGWETQYF. The CDR3 DNA follows: TGTGCCAGCAGCTTTACGGGTTGGGAGACCCAGTACTTC. V and J are TRBV7-3 and TRBJ2-5; D call uncertain. V lost 3 bases and J 5 bases, leaving 10 bases between the germline ends. The CDR3 runs 13 residues. CDR1 is SGHTA, CDR2 FQGTGA, per germline.

This sequence joins TRBV19 and TRBJ1-4, with D possibly being TRBD1 (5 bases). CDR1 and CDR2 (germline): LNHDA, SQIVND (reference sequence). CDR3 size: 14 residues. Trimming took off 11 bases at V and 0 bases at J, with 13 bases between the two ends. CDR3 bases: TGTGCCTCATGGGGGGTTGCAACTAATGAAAAACTGTTTTTT. Its protein is CASWGVATNEKLFF. The full variable domain, in which reference TRBV19 and TRBJ1-4 provide the parts outside the CDR3, is DGGITQSPKYLFRKEGQNVTLSCEQNLNHDAMYWYRQDPGQGLRLIYYSQIVNDFQKGDIAEGYSVSREKKESFPLTVTSAQKNPTAFYLCASWGVATNEKLFFGSGTQLSVL.

The chain recombines TRBV19 with TRBJ2-1; the match to TRBD1 covers 7 bases. The CDR3 sequence is 13 residues long. V lost 3 bases and J lost 10; bases outside the gene matches: 6. Germline values: CDR1 LNHDA, CDR2 SQIVND (reference sequence). In DNA form, the CDR3 reads TGTGCCAGTAGTATCAGAGGGGACAGCGAGCAGTTCTTC. It yields the protein CASSIRGDSEQFF. Full variable domain (missing parts from reference TRBV19 and TRBJ2-1): DGGITQSPKYLFRKEGQNVTLSCEQNLNHDAMYWYRQDPGQGLRLIYYSQIVNDFQKGDIAEGYSVSREKKESFPLTVTSAQKNPTAFYLCASSIRGDSEQFFGPGTRLTVL.

This chain links TRBV6-5 with TRBJ1-1, with a possible D match to TRBD1 (6 bases). The CDR3 consists of 14 residues. CDR1 is MNHEY and CDR2 is SVGAGI in the germline V gene. The V end lost 7 bases, the J end lost 1 base, and 13 bases lay between the germline ends. CDR3 bases: TGTGCCAGCACTACAGGGTTATCGAACACTGAAGCTTTCTTT. Residues: CASTTGLSNTEAFF.